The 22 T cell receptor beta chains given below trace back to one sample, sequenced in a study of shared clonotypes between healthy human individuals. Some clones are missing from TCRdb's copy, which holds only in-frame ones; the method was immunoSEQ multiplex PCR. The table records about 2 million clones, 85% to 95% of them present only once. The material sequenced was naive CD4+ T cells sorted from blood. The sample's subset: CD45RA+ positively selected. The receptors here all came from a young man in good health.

The CDR3 DNA follows: TGTGCCACAAGCCGAGTGGGACAGGGGACCGTCGAGCAGTACTTC. This gives the protein CATSRVGQGTVEQYF. The chain combines TRBV10-3 with TRBJ2-7; 10 bases align to TRBD1. CDR3 size: 15 residues. Germline CDR1 reads ENHRY; CDR2 reads SYGVKD. V was pared by 10 bases and J by 6 bases, with 15 bases of the junction left unmatched.

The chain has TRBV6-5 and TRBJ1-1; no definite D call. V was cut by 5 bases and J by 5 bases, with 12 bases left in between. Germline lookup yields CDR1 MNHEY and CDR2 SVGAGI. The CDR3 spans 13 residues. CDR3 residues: CASSPPPRTEAFF. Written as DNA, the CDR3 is TGTGCCAGCAGTCCCCCCCCTAGAACTGAAGCTTTCTTT.

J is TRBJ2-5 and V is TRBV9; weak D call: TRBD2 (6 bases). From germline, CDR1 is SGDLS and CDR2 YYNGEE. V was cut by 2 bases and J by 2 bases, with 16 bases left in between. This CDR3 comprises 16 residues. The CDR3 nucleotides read TGTGCCAGCAGCGTGGGTATAGCGGTGACTCAAGAGACCCAGTACTTC. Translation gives CASSVGIAVTQETQYF.

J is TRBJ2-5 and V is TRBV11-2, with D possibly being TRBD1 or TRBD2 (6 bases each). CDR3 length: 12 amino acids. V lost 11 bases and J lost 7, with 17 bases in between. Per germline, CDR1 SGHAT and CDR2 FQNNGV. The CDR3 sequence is CAGGGGYGTQYF. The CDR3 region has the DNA TGTGCCGGTGGAGGGGGTTATGGGACCCAGTACTTC.

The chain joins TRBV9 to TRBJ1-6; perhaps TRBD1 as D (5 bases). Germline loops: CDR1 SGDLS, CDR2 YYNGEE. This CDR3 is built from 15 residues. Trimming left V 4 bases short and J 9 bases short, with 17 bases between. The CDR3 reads CASSRDSFPGSPLHF. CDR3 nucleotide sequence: TGTGCCAGCAGCCGGGACTCTTTCCCAGGTTCACCCCTCCACTTT.

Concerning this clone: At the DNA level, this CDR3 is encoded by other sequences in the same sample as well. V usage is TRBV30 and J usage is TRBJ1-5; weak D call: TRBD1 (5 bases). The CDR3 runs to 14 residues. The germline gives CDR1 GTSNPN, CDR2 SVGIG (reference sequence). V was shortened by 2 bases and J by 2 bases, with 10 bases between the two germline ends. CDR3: CAWSLWGGNQPQHF. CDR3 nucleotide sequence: TGTGCCTGGAGTTTATGGGGGGGCAATCAGCCCCAGCATTTT.

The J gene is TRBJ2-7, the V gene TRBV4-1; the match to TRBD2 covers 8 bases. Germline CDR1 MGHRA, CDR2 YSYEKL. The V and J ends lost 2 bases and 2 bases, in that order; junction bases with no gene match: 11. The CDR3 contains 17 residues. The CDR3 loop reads CASSQPAGGAETYEQYF. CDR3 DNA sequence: TGCGCCAGCAGCCAACCTGCCGGGGGGGCCGAGACCTACGAGCAGTACTTC.

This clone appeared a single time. The DNA of the CDR3 is TGTGCCAGCAGCCACGCCTACTCGGCCGTTCTTAATAGCTATGGCTACACCTTC. It codes for CASSHAYSAVLNSYGYTF. The chain carries TRBV13 and TRBJ1-2, with D unclear. The germline gives CDR1 PRHDT, CDR2 FYEKMQ (reference sequence). The CDR3 extends over 18 amino acids. Between the trimmed V and J ends, which lost 5 bases and 4 bases, there was a span of 26 bases.

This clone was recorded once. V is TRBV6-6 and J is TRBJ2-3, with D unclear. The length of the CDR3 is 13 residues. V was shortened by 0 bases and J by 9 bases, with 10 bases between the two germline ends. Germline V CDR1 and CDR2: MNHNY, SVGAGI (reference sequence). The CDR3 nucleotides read TGTGCCAGCAGTTACTCGGCCGGTGGGACGCAGTATTTT. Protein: CASSYSAGGTQYF.

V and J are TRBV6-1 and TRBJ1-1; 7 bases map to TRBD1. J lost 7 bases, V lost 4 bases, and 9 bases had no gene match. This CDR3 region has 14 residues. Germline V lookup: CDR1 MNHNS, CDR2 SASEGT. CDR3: CASSARSGGGEAFF. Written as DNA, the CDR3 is TGTGCCAGCAGTGCCCGTTCAGGGGGAGGTGAAGCTTTCTTT.

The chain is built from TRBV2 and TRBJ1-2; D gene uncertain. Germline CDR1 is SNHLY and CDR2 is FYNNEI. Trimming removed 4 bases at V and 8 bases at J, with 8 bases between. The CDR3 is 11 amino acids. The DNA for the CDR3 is TGTGCCAGCAGTGTAAGCGGCGGCTACACCTTC. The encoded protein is CASSVSGGYTF. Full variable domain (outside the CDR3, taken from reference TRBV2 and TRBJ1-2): EPEVTQTPSHQVTQMGQEVILRCVPISNHLYFYWYRQILGQKVEFLVSFYNNEISEKSEIFDDQFSVERPDGSNFTLKIRSTKLEDSAMYFCASSVSGGYTFGSGTRLTVV.

CDR3 sequence reads: CASSSSHNPGTGAYEQYF. The CDR3 nucleotides are TGCGCCAGCAGCTCGTCACATAACCCCGGGACGGGGGCCTACGAGCAGTACTTC. The chain recombines TRBV5-1 with TRBJ2-7; a weak D match, TRBD2 (6 bases). The CDR3 consists of 18 residues. V shed 3 bases and J shed 2 bases, with 24 bases lying between them. Germline values: CDR1 SGHRS, CDR2 YFSETQ. The full variable domain, in which reference TRBV5-1 and TRBJ2-7 provide the parts outside the CDR3, is KAGVTQTPRYLIKTRGQQVTLSCSPISGHRSVSWYQQTPGQGLQFLFEYFSETQRNKGNFPGRFSGRQFSNSRSEMNVSTLELGDSALYLCASSSSHNPGTGAYEQYFGPGTRLTVT.

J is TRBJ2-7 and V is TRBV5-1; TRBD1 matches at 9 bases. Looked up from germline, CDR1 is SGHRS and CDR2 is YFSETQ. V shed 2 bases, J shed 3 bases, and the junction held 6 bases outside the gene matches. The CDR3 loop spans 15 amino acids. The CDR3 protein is CASSLITGGLYEQYF. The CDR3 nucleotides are TGCGCCAGCAGCTTAATAACAGGGGGCCTCTACGAGCAGTACTTC.

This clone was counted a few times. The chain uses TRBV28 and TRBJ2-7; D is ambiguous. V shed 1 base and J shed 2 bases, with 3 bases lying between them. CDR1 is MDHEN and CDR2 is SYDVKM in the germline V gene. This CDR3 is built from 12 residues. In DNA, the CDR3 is TGTGCCAGCAGTTTATCCCCCTACGAGCAGTACTTC. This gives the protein CASSLSPYEQYF.

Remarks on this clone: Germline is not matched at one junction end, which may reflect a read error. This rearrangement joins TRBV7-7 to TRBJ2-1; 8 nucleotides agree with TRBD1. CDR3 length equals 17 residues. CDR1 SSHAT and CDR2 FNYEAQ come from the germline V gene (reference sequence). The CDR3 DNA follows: TGTGCTAGCAGCTTAGCTCTTGGGACAGGCCCTTGGAATGAGCAGTTCTTC. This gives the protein CASSLALGTGPWNEQFF.

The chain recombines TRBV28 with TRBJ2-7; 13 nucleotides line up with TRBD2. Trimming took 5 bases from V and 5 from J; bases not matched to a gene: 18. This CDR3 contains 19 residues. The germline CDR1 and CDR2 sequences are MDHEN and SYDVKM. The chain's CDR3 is CASSRLTSGRTGLTHEQYF. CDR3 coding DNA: TGTGCCAGCAGTCGATTGACTAGCGGGAGGACCGGGCTTACCCACGAGCAGTACTTC.

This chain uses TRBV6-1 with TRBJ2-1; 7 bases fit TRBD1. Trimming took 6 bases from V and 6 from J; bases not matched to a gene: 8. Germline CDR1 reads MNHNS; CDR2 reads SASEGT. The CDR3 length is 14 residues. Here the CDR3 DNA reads TGTGCCAGCAGACGCTCTCGGGACAGCAATGAGCAGTTCTTC. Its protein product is CASRRSRDSNEQFF.

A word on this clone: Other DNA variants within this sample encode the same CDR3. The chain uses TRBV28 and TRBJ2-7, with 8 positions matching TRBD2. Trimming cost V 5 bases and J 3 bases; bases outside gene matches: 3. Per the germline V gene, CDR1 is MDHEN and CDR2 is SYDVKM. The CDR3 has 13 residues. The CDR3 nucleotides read TGTGCCAGCAGTCCCGGGGGGGGCTACGAGCAGTACTTC. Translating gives CASSPGGGYEQYF. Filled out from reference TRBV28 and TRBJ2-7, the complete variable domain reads DVKVTQSSRYLVKRTGEKVFLECVQDMDHENMFWYRQDPGLGLRLIYFSYDVKMKEKGDIPEGYSVSREKKERFSLILESASTNQTSMYLCASSPGGGYEQYFGPGTRLTVT.

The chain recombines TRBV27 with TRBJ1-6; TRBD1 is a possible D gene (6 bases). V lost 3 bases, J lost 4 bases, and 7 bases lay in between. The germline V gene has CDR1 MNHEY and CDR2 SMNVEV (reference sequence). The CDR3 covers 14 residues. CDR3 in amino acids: CASSFQGYNSPLHF. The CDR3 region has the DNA TGTGCCAGCAGTTTTCAGGGGTATAATTCACCCCTCCACTTT.

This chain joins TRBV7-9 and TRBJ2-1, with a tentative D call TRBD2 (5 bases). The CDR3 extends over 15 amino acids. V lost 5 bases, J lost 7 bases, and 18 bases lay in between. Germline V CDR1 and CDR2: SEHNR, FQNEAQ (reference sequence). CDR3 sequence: CASSLAWFGINEQFF. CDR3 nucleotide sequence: TGTGCCAGCAGCCTCGCGTGGTTCGGGATAAATGAGCAGTTCTTC.

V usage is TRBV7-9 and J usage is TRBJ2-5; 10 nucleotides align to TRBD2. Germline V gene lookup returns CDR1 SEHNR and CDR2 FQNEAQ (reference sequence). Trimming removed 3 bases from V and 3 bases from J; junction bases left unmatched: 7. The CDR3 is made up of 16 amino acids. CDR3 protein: CASSFASGRGEETQYF. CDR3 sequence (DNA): TGTGCCAGCAGCTTTGCTAGCGGGAGAGGAGAAGAGACCCAGTACTTC.

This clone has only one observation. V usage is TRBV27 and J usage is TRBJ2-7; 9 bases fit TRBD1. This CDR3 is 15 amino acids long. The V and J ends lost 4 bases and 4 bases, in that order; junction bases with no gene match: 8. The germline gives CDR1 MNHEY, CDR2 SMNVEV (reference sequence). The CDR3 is CASSSPRTGVYEQYF. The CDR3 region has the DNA TGTGCCAGCAGTTCCCCCCGGACAGGGGTTTACGAGCAGTACTTC.